Below are 15 T cell receptor beta chains sequenced from a single sample in a study of blood T cell repertoires in COVID-19 (dated by TCRdb to 2020 to 2022). Library prep was done by the immunoSEQ multiplex PCR assay. This immuneACCESS table, as held by TCRdb, lists in-frame sequences with V and J called but not all clones. Of the missing ones, under half trace to an unresolved V gene in checked studies; the others have no known cause. This sample is represented by about 220,000 clones; around four fifths of them were singletons. The ten largest clones take up nearly 20% of the sample. The sequencing sample was made of peripheral blood. Receptor source: a man aged 25-45 years with active or convalescent COVID-19.

The chain couples TRBV24-1 to TRBJ1-1; the D gene is possibly TRBD1 (5 bases). Germline loops: CDR1 KGHDR, CDR2 SFDVKD. V shed 2 bases and J shed 3 bases, with 12 bases lying between them. The CDR3 extends over 15 amino acids. CDR3: CATSDSGRGDTEAFF. DNA for the CDR3: TGTGCCACCAGTGATTCCGGGAGGGGAGACACTGAAGCTTTCTTT.

The chain carries TRBV19 and TRBJ2-7; 11 bases are a match to TRBD1. In germline, CDR1 is LNHDA, CDR2 SQIVND (reference sequence). The CDR3 consists of 15 residues. Losses at the gene ends were 5 bases for V and 2 bases for J; bases not matched to a gene: 5. CDR3 region: CASSPGTGGTYEQYF. The DNA of the CDR3 is TGTGCCAGTAGTCCTGGGACAGGGGGGACCTACGAGCAGTACTTC.

The chain recombines TRBV2 with TRBJ1-2; D is undetermined. Germline values: CDR1 SNHLY, CDR2 FYNNEI. CDR3 length: 14 amino acids. V shed 8 bases and J shed 0 bases, with 13 bases lying between them. CDR3: CASVGEIANYGYTF. CDR3 bases: TGTGCCAGCGTGGGAGAAATTGCTAACTATGGCTACACCTTC.

This chain uses TRBV5-8 with TRBJ2-2; perhaps TRBD2 as D (5 bases). The germline gives CDR1 SGHTS, CDR2 YDEGEE. The CDR3 has 15 residues. Trimming shortened V by 2 bases and J by 4 bases, and 12 bases separated the two germline ends. Here the CDR3 reads CASSFGGAGTGELFF. CDR3 sequence (DNA): TGTGCCAGCAGCTTCGGAGGCGCGGGCACCGGGGAGCTGTTTTTT.

This clone was picked up one time. This chain connects TRBV30 to TRBJ2-3, with 10 bases lining up with TRBD1. The trim removed 3 bases at V and 1 base at J, leaving 4 bases unmatched. The CDR3 loop spans 15 amino acids. Per germline, CDR1 GTSNPN and CDR2 SVGIG (reference sequence). Here the CDR3 reads CAWSVGTGGTDTQYF. CDR3 coding DNA: TGTGCCTGGAGCGTAGGGACAGGGGGCACAGATACGCAGTATTTT. Based on the CDR3 plus reference TRBV30 and TRBJ2-3, the full variable domain is SQTIHQWPATLVQPVGSPLSLECTVEGTSNPNLYWYRQAAGRGLQLLFYSVGIGQISSEVPQNLSASRPQDRQFILSSKKLLLSDSGFYLCAWSVGTGGTDTQYFGPGTRLTVL.

The rearrangement links TRBV11-2 to TRBJ1-3; tentatively, D is TRBD1 (6 bases). The CDR3 contains 15 residues. The germline V gene has CDR1 SGHAT and CDR2 FQNNGV. V lost 4 bases and J lost 1, with 11 bases in between. The CDR3 sequence is CASSSRDKSGNTIYF. DNA for the CDR3: TGTGCCAGCAGCTCCCGGGACAAATCTGGAAACACCATATATTTT.

V gene TRBV28 combines with J gene TRBJ2-7; tentative D call: TRBD1 (6 bases). The CDR3 totals 14 residues. Germline CDR1 MDHEN, CDR2 SYDVKM. V dropped 3 bases and J dropped 3 bases, with 12 bases sitting between them. The DNA for the CDR3 is TGTGCCAGCAGTTTTCCGGGACATAGCTACGAGCAGTACTTC. It encodes CASSFPGHSYEQYF. The complete variable domain, with remaining parts taken from reference TRBV28 and TRBJ2-7, reads DVKVTQSSRYLVKRTGEKVFLECVQDMDHENMFWYRQDPGLGLRLIYFSYDVKMKEKGDIPEGYSVSREKKERFSLILESASTNQTSMYLCASSFPGHSYEQYFGPGTRLTVT.

The chain recombines TRBV11-3 with TRBJ1-1; unclear D gene. Germline CDR1 reads SGHNT; CDR2 reads YENEEA. The CDR3 consists of 13 residues. Trimming shortened V by 5 bases and J by 4 bases, and 11 bases separated the two germline ends. The DNA for the CDR3 is TGTGCCAGCAGCCCGGGTGGGTCCACTGAAGCTTTCTTT. Translating it yields CASSPGGSTEAFF.

The CDR3 coding sequence is TGTGCCAGCAGCCCGGGACTAGTGAGCCGAGAGACCCAGTACTTC. Its protein product is CASSPGLVSRETQYF. This rearrangement joins TRBV6-5 to TRBJ2-5; 8 bases fit TRBD2. Per the germline V gene, CDR1 is MNHEY and CDR2 is SVGAGI. V lost 6 bases and J lost 4; bases outside the gene matches: 10. The CDR3 spans 15 residues.

The CDR3 coding sequence is TGTGCCAGCAGCCTAACGAACAGATTATCCCCAAAGACCCAGTACTTC. Amino acid sequence: CASSLTNRLSPKTQYF. This chain connects TRBV7-2 to TRBJ2-5; no clear D gene. Trimming shortened V by 5 bases and J by 6 bases, and 22 bases separated the two germline ends. This CDR3 is 16 amino acids long. From germline, CDR1 is SGHTA and CDR2 FQGNSA.

The gene calls are TRBV28 and TRBJ2-7; TRBD2 matches at 10 bases. The J segment lost 0 bases and the V segment lost 4 bases, leaving 3 bases of the junction unmatched. CDR3 length: 15 amino acids. Per the germline V gene, CDR1 is MDHEN and CDR2 is SYDVKM. This CDR3 reads CASSSSSGGSYEQYF. In nucleotides, the CDR3 is TGTGCCAGCAGTTCTTCTAGCGGGGGCTCCTACGAGCAGTACTTC.

The V gene is TRBV19, the J gene TRBJ2-2; D remains unclear. The CDR3 is 16 amino acids. V lost 5 bases and J 0 bases, leaving 13 bases between the germline ends. The V gene's germline CDR1 is LNHDA and CDR2 SQIVND (reference sequence). CDR3 amino acids: CASSPRHPANTGELFF. DNA of the CDR3: TGTGCCAGTAGTCCGCGACACCCCGCGAACACCGGGGAGCTGTTTTTT.

The chain recombines TRBV6-5 with TRBJ2-1, with TRBD2 matching over 11 bases. V shed 6 bases and J 7 bases; nucleotides not matched to a gene: 8. Germline-derived CDR1 and CDR2 are MNHEY and SVGAGI. The CDR3 extends over 15 amino acids. The CDR3 reads CASRQLAGEVNEQFF. The CDR3 DNA follows: TGTGCCAGCAGGCAACTAGCGGGAGAAGTGAATGAGCAGTTCTTC.

This rearrangement joins TRBV7-9 to TRBJ1-1; 9 nucleotides agree with TRBD1. The CDR3 covers 14 residues. After removal of 5 bases from V and 5 bases from J, the junction contained 6 bases not matched to a gene. Germline-derived CDR1 and CDR2 are SEHNR and FQNEAQ (reference sequence). The CDR3 DNA follows: TGTGCCAGCAGCGACCGGGACAGGGTTACTGAAGCTTTCTTT. This codes for CASSDRDRVTEAFF. The full variable domain, its missing parts supplied by reference TRBV7-9 and TRBJ1-1, is DTGVSQNPRHKITKRGQNVTFRCDPISEHNRLYWYRQTLGQGPEFLTYFQNEAQLEKSRLLSDRFSAERPKGSFSTLEIQRTEQGDSAMYLCASSDRDRVTEAFFGQGTRLTVV.

The rearrangement joins TRBV7-8 to TRBJ2-5, with D possibly TRBD2 on 5 matching bases. V lost 5 bases and J lost 9, with 13 bases in between. Germline values: CDR1 SGHVS, CDR2 FQNEAQ. This CDR3 region has 12 residues. The CDR3 sequence: CASSPPGLAQYF. CDR3 nucleotides: TGTGCCAGCAGCCCACCGGGGTTGGCCCAGTACTTC.